The 27 T cell receptor beta chains below all came from one sample that was sequenced in a study of T cells in Graves' hyperthyroidism and ophthalmopathy. Amplification targeted TCR beta CDR3 regions from RNA transcripts. RT-PCR in the first round (using the HTBI primer set) targeted the TCR CDR3. TCRdb used MiXCR to reprocess the multiplex PCR reads, holding one entry per CDR3 protein. The sample contains about 640,000 distinct CDR3 sequences, about 20% of which appear only once. The sequenced sample was blood. The source is a man aged 25-40 years with Graves' ophthalmopathy.

This clonotype was counted once. The V gene is TRBV5-1, the J gene TRBJ2-1, with 12 bases identical to TRBD2. With V trimmed by 4 bases and J by 6 bases, 8 bases remained unmatched. The CDR3 contains 16 residues. The V gene's germline CDR1 is SGHRS and CDR2 YFSETQ. As DNA, the CDR3 is TGCGCCAGCAGCCCCCTACTAGCGGGAGGTCCCAATGAGCAGTTCTTC. Translating it yields CASSPLLAGGPNEQFF.

V usage is TRBV24-1 and J usage is TRBJ2-1; TRBD2 matches at 7 bases. V dropped 5 bases and J dropped 2; count of bases not matched to a gene: 5. Germline V lookup: CDR1 KGHDR, CDR2 SFDVKD. This CDR3 has 15 residues. The DNA of the CDR3 is TGTGCCACCAGTGGGGAGGGAGCTACCTACAATGAGCAGTTCTTC. Its protein is CATSGEGATYNEQFF.

The chain has TRBV20-1 and TRBJ1-1; a weak D match, TRBD1 (5 bases). V was pared by 0 bases and J by 4 bases, with 12 bases between. Looked up from germline, CDR1 is DFQATT and CDR2 is SNEGSKA (reference sequence). The CDR3 has 14 residues. The CDR3 DNA is TGCAGTGCTAGAGAAGGAACAGGAGGCACTGAAGCTTTCTTT. Its protein product is CSAREGTGGTEAFF.

This clonotype was detected once. The V and J genes are TRBV6-5 and TRBJ1-2; TRBD1 matches at 7 bases. V dropped 4 bases and J dropped 2; count of bases not matched to a gene: 7. The germline V gene has CDR1 MNHEY and CDR2 SVGAGI. The CDR3 runs to 15 residues. The CDR3 DNA follows: TGTGCCAGCAGTTTGAAACCGGGACAGAACTATGGCTACACCTTC. Encoded protein: CASSLKPGQNYGYTF.

The chain carries TRBV7-8 and TRBJ2-7; D is undetermined. Trimming removed 2 bases from V and 5 bases from J, with 13 bases in between. CDR3 size: 14 residues. Germline CDR1 is SGHVS and CDR2 is FQNEAQ. The DNA of the CDR3 is TGTGCCAGCAGCTTAACCAGGATAAGTAACGAGCAGTACTTC. As protein: CASSLTRISNEQYF.

A few counts support this clonotype. V usage is TRBV2 and J usage is TRBJ2-5; D gene unclear. V lost 9 bases, J lost 1 base, and 15 bases lay in between. Germline-derived CDR1 and CDR2 are SNHLY and FYNNEI. The CDR3 has 14 residues. Written as DNA, the CDR3 is TGTGCCAGAGAATCCAGGCAGGTCCAAGAGACCCAGTACTTC. It is translated as CARESRQVQETQYF.

This clonotype turned up a few times. The chain employs TRBV5-1 and TRBJ1-2; 7 bases are a match to TRBD1. This CDR3 is 15 amino acids long. After removal of 3 bases from V and 0 bases from J, the junction contained 5 bases not matched to a gene. Germline CDR1 and CDR2: SGHRS and YFSETQ. CDR3 sequence (DNA): TGCGCCAGCAGCTCGGGACAGAGAGCTAACTATGGCTACACCTTC. Its protein product is CASSSGQRANYGYTF.

In this sample, this clonotype turned up once. This chain links TRBV4-1 with TRBJ1-4; D gene uncertain. V was cut by 1 base and J by 0 bases, with 12 bases left in between. Looked up from germline, CDR1 is MGHRA and CDR2 is YSYEKL. This CDR3 has 17 residues. The DNA for the CDR3 is TGCGCCAGCAGCCAAGTCTTTGCCGGAGCAACTAATGAAAAACTGTTTTTT. It encodes CASSQVFAGATNEKLFF.

This clonotype has more than one count but fewer than ten. This chain connects TRBV6-2 or TRBV6-3 to TRBJ2-1; D might be TRBD1 or TRBD2, each matching 5 bases. Germline assignment: CDR1 MNHEY and CDR2 SVGEGT. There are 12 residues in the CDR3. V was shortened by 4 bases and J by 12 bases, with 13 bases between the two germline ends. CDR3 nucleotides: TGTGCCAGCAGTTCTCCAGGGACCCGGCAGTTCTTC. Translating gives CASSSPGTRQFF.

In its sample, this clonotype was seen many times. The chain combines TRBV3-1 with TRBJ2-7; maybe TRBD2 (6 bases). The CDR3 contains 14 residues. Deletions cut 5 bases from V and 3 bases from J, with 14 bases between. CDR1 is LGHDT, CDR2 YNNKEL, per germline (reference sequence). The CDR3 DNA reads TGTGCCAGCAGCACCGGGACTCCTGTCTACGAGCAGTACTTC. Translating gives CASSTGTPVYEQYF.

This chain joins TRBV30 and TRBJ2-3; tentatively, D is TRBD1 (6 bases). The CDR3 runs 14 residues. Per germline, CDR1 GTSNPN and CDR2 SVGIG (reference sequence). V was cut by 3 bases and J by 2 bases, with 12 bases left in between. CDR3 loop: CAWSSAGATDTQYF. In nucleotides, the CDR3 is TGTGCCTGGAGCTCAGCAGGGGCCACAGATACGCAGTATTTT. Based on the CDR3 plus reference TRBV30 and TRBJ2-3, the full variable domain is SQTIHQWPATLVQPVGSPLSLECTVEGTSNPNLYWYRQAAGRGLQLLFYSVGIGQISSEVPQNLSASRPQDRQFILSSKKLLLSDSGFYLCAWSSAGATDTQYFGPGTRLTVL.

The chain employs TRBV19 and TRBJ2-3, with no clear D. CDR1 and CDR2 from the germline V gene are LNHDA and SQIVND (reference sequence). The CDR3 loop spans 14 amino acids. With 7 bases removed from V and 5 bases from J, the gap between germline ends came to 16 bases. The CDR3 region has the DNA TGTGCCAGTACGATTCGGGCCTCAGGAGATACGCAGTATTTT. Protein product: CASTIRASGDTQYF.

The V call is TRBV14, the J call TRBJ1-1, with a tentative D call TRBD1 (5 bases). Trimming cost V 6 bases and J 5 bases, with 19 bases left between them. The CDR3 sequence is 15 residues long. The germline CDR1 and CDR2 sequences are SGHDN and FVKESK. CDR3 sequence (DNA): TGTGCCAGCAGATCGGGACCGACGACTAATACTGAAGCTTTCTTT. It translates to CASRSGPTTNTEAFF.

This clonotype has a count of ten or more. This CDR3 reads CASTNEQTGGMNTEAFF. The CDR3 DNA reads TGCGCCAGCACGAACGAACAGACAGGGGGCATGAACACTGAAGCTTTCTTT. V and J are TRBV4-3 and TRBJ1-1; 10 bases fit TRBD1. Per the germline V gene, CDR1 is LGHNA and CDR2 is YSLEER. The CDR3 has 17 residues. V was pared by 7 bases and J by 0 bases, with 11 bases of the junction left unmatched.

The chain recombines TRBV7-2 with TRBJ2-2; D unresolved. The CDR3 loop spans 13 amino acids. Trimming removed 1 base at V and 6 bases at J, with 6 bases between. Germline-derived CDR1 and CDR2 are SGHTA and FQGNSA. The DNA of the CDR3 is TGTGCCAGCAGCTTAGAGGGCGCCGGGGAGCTGTTTTTT. Translating it yields CASSLEGAGELFF.

Ten or more counts support this clonotype. The chain couples TRBV12-3 or TRBV12-4 to TRBJ1-1; weak D call: TRBD1 (5 bases). There are 13 residues in the CDR3. Trimming shortened V by 6 bases and J by 1 base, and 9 bases separated the two germline ends. The CDR3 region is CASRPDRNTEAFF. The CDR3 nucleotides read TGTGCCAGCAGACCTGACAGGAACACTGAAGCTTTCTTT.

This clonotype was detected only a few times. One end of the junction fails to match germline, which may point to a read error. The chain is built from TRBV6-2 or TRBV6-3 and TRBJ2-7; D may be TRBD1 or TRBD2 (6 bases each). Germline V gene lookup returns CDR1 MNHEY and CDR2 SVGEGT. The length of the CDR3 is 13 residues. Here the CDR3 reads CASGYGGLYEQYF. In DNA form, the CDR3 reads TGTGCCAGCGGTTATGGGGGGCTTTACGAGCAGTACTTC.

This clonotype was seen a few times. The chain joins TRBV18 to TRBJ1-2, with a tentative D call TRBD1 (5 bases). Trimming cost V 5 bases and J 4 bases, with 17 bases left between them. Germline CDR1 reads KGHSH; CDR2 reads LQKENI. This CDR3 is built from 15 residues. In DNA form, the CDR3 reads TGTGCCAGCTCAACAGGTCCTGGGGGAACCTATGGCTACACCTTC. The encoded protein is CASSTGPGGTYGYTF.

The V call is TRBV5-1, the J call TRBJ2-1, with 11 nucleotides matching TRBD2. Germline CDR1 and CDR2: SGHRS and YFSETQ. The CDR3 runs 16 residues. J was trimmed by 8 bases and V by 1 base; bases with no gene match: 8. In DNA, the CDR3 is TGCGCCAGCAGCTTGACTAGCGGGAGATTCTTGGATGAGCAGTTCTTC. It is translated as CASSLTSGRFLDEQFF.

As to this clonotype: A much bigger clone sits one base away, suggesting this may be a read error. The genes are TRBV4-2 and TRBJ1-1; the D is unclear. The CDR3 is 15 amino acids. Germline CDR1 and CDR2: LGHNA and YNFKEQ. CDR3 bases: TGTGCCAGCAGCCAAGGGGCAGGCGAGAACACTGGAGCTTTCTTT. It yields the protein CASSQGAGENTGAFF.

The chain's CDR3 is CASSPGTTLYEQYF. The DNA for the CDR3 is TGTGCCAGCAGCCCCGGGACTACCCTCTACGAGCAGTACTTC. V usage is TRBV9 and J usage is TRBJ2-7; 7 bases are shared with TRBD2. The CDR3 has 14 amino acids. Germline values: CDR1 SGDLS, CDR2 YYNGEE. Trimming at V came to 4 bases and at J to 3 bases, leaving 7 bases not matched to a gene.

The CDR3 reads CASSQAIGYEQYF. In DNA, the CDR3 is TGTGCCAGCAGCCAAGCGATCGGCTACGAGCAGTACTTC. V and J are TRBV14 and TRBJ2-7; D is ambiguous. Trimming removed 1 base at V and 3 bases at J, with 7 bases between. Per germline, CDR1 SGHDN and CDR2 FVKESK. The CDR3 runs 13 residues.

This clonotype was seen only a few times. This chain links TRBV3-1 with TRBJ1-2; D possibly corresponds to TRBD1 (6 bases). Germline V CDR1 and CDR2: LGHDT, YNNKEL (reference sequence). Deletions cut 4 bases from V and 3 bases from J, with 15 bases between. The CDR3 is 15 amino acids. The CDR3, as DNA: TGTGCCAGCAGCCGCTTAAAAGGGGGGGACTATGGCTACACCTTC. Amino acid sequence: CASSRLKGGDYGYTF.

With respect to this clonotype: One base away lies a much larger clone, so this may be a sequencing read error. The chain has TRBV12-3 or TRBV12-4 and TRBJ2-1, with 10 bases matching TRBD2. This CDR3 contains 15 residues. The trim removed 8 bases at V and 7 bases at J, leaving 11 bases unmatched. The CDR3 reads CASGPLAGVSNEQFF. The CDR3, as DNA: TGTGCCAGCGGACCCCTAGCGGGAGTAAGTAATGAGCAGTTCTTC.

The chain joins TRBV5-1 to TRBJ2-7, with 8 bases matching TRBD2. With 4 bases clipped from V and 1 base from J, the junction kept 4 bases outside the gene matches. The CDR3 spans 14 residues. Germline CDR1 and CDR2: SGHRS and YFSETQ. The chain's CDR3 is CASSTGGASYEQYF. The CDR3 nucleotides read TGCGCCAGCAGCACGGGGGGGGCGTCCTACGAGCAGTACTTC.

In its sample, this clonotype was seen many times. J is TRBJ1-4 and V is TRBV3-1; tentative D call: TRBD1 (5 bases). Germline V CDR1 and CDR2: LGHDT, YNNKEL (reference sequence). The CDR3 length is 13 residues. Trimming shortened V by 5 bases and J by 6 bases, and 10 bases separated the two germline ends. CDR3 loop: CASSSRGDEKLFF. In DNA, the CDR3 is TGTGCCAGCAGCTCTAGAGGGGATGAAAAACTGTTTTTT. Looking up the rest from reference TRBV3-1 and TRBJ1-4 gives the full variable domain: DTAVSQTPKYLVTQMGNDKSIKCEQNLGHDTMYWYKQDSKKFLKIMFSYNNKELIINETVPNRFSPKSPDKAHLNLHINSLELGDSAVYFCASSSRGDEKLFFGSGTQLSVL.

This clonotype was recorded at least ten times. V and J are TRBV28 and TRBJ2-1; 8 nucleotides line up with TRBD1. The germline V gene has CDR1 MDHEN and CDR2 SYDVKM. The CDR3 has 15 amino acids. With 6 bases clipped from V and 6 bases from J, the junction kept 10 bases outside the gene matches. CDR3 loop: CASSQTGTGSNEQFF. Written as DNA, the CDR3 is TGTGCCAGCAGCCAAACCGGGACAGGTAGCAATGAGCAGTTCTTC.